The T cell receptor (beta chain) described here comes from a study of shared clonotypes between healthy human individuals. Whole-study findings and limits: Collection of samples was limited to blood; tissue repertoires likely differ. Larger richness was generally estimated for naive than memory subsets.

CD45RA+ naive and CD45RA-negative memory subsets were separated from CD4+ cells. About this clone: Its specificity is unknown.

This was a deep-level run. Libraries were prepared by immunoSEQ multiplex PCR; TCRdb keeps only in-frame clonotypes and omits some of them. The table lists a few million clones, 85% to 95% of them singletons. Germline loops: CDR1 SEHNR, CDR2 FQNEAQ (reference sequence). The CDR3 covers 13 residues. Trimming pared 2 bases from V and 6 bases from J, leaving 11 bases between. The sequence was collected from a man aged 18 to 35 in good health. Some clones in this sample may be carry-over from other donors' samples. The chain combines TRBV7-9 with TRBJ2-7, with D perhaps given as TRBD1 or TRBD2 (5 bases each). The source material was naive CD4+ T cells from PBMCs. Subset denoted: CD45RA+ positively selected. The CDR3: CASSLRDPGEQYF. CDR3 in DNA: TGTGCCAGCAGCTTACGGGACCCTGGCGAGCAGTACTTC.